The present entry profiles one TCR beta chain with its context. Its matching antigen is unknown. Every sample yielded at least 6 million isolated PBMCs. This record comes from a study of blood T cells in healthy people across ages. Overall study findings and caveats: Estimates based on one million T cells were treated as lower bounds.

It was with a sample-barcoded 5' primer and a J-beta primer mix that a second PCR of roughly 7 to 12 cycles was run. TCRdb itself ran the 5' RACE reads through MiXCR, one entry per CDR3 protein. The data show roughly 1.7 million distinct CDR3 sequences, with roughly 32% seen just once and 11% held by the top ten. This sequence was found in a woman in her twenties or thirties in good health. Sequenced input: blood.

CDR3 coding DNA: TGTGCCAGCAGCTACAACCCAGGACAGGGGAGGTACGAGCAGTACTTC. This gives the protein CASSYNPGQGRYEQYF. V gene TRBV7-8 combines with J gene TRBJ2-7; 9 bases are a match to TRBD1. Germline V gives CDR1 SGHVS, CDR2 FQNEAQ. V shed 4 bases and J 4 bases; nucleotides not matched to a gene: 11. This CDR3 comprises 16 residues.